This TCR beta chain stems from a study of neoadjuvant anti-PD-1 for oral cavity cancer. At the level of the study: Most patients had three to four biweekly doses of 3 mg/kg nivolumab before resection. Findings of the study overall: PBMC Gini-index clonality exceeded responders' in non-responders post-nivolumab. Higher pretreatment blood Treg/Th17 ratios correlated with higher pretreatment blood and lower post-treatment tumor TCRbeta clonality. Only a few patients per response group were TCR-analyzed; validation needed.

About this clone itself: As yet, its antigen is unknown.

Repertoires were generated with immunoSEQ multiplex PCR, while TCRdb's copy carries only in-frame clones and drops some. The data show approximately 15,000 clones, approximately 70% seen once. Germline V CDR1 and CDR2: SGHAT, FQNNGV. The CDR3 spans 14 residues. Deletions cut 5 bases from V and 6 bases from J, with 15 bases between. The material was PBMCs, obtained before nivolumab (anti-PD-1) treatment. The chain carries TRBV11-2 and TRBJ2-3; unclear D gene. This sequence was found in a person aged 35-79 years with oral cavity squamous cell carcinoma. The CDR3 nucleotides are TGTGCCAGCAGCAAGGTCAGAGTGGGGGATACGCAGTATTTT. It translates to CASSKVRVGDTQYF.